These 25 T cell receptor beta chains share one sample of origin, sequenced in a study of T-cell memory formation after mild COVID-19. Via MiXCR, TCRdb re-called the 5' RACE reads, giving one row per CDR3 protein. The sample lists roughly 380,000 distinct CDR3 sequences, approximately 29% seen once, with about 14% in the top ten. The source material was PBMCs or a T cell subset sorted from them (not recorded which). These receptors originate from an adult woman who had mild COVID-19 (a few samples of this study predate the infection). Cell type and time point are not known.

This clonotype showed up just a few times. The rearrangement joins TRBV15 to TRBJ2-4; the D is unclear. Germline V gives CDR1 LNHNV, CDR2 YYDKDF (reference sequence). This CDR3 comprises 15 residues. V lost 1 base, J lost 1 base, and 8 bases lay in between. CDR3 protein: CATSRVQVAKNIQYF. The CDR3 DNA is TGTGCCACCAGCAGAGTCCAGGTTGCCAAAAACATTCAGTACTTC.

This clonotype was seen more than once but under ten times. The chain is built from TRBV11-3 and TRBJ2-2; no definite D call. Trimming pared 2 bases from V and 0 bases from J, leaving 7 bases between. The V gene's germline CDR1 is SGHNT and CDR2 YENEEA. The CDR3 loop spans 15 amino acids. CDR3: CASSLRTPNTGELFF. The CDR3 region has the DNA TGTGCCAGCAGCTTAAGGACCCCGAACACCGGGGAGCTGTTTTTT.

There are a few counts of this clonotype. The rearrangement uses TRBV7-9 and TRBJ2-7; maybe TRBD2 (6 bases). The CDR3 covers 15 residues. V lost 4 bases to trimming and J lost 5 bases, with 18 bases between them. The V gene's germline CDR1 is SEHNR and CDR2 FQNEAQ (reference sequence). DNA for the CDR3: TGTGCCAGCAGCTCCCGGGACTGGGATCCCGACGAGCAGTACTTC. Protein: CASSSRDWDPDEQYF.

This clonotype was recorded many times. The V and J genes are TRBV11-2 and TRBJ2-3; D is perhaps TRBD1 or TRBD2 (5 bases each). Germline CDR1 reads SGHAT; CDR2 reads FQNNGV. V lost 5 bases and J lost 0, with 15 bases in between. The CDR3 is made up of 16 amino acids. Here the CDR3 DNA reads TGTGCCAGCAGCCCGAGGGGCCGCGGAAGCACAGATACGCAGTATTTT. It is translated as CASSPRGRGSTDTQYF.

This clonotype was observed a handful of times. The chain employs TRBV12-3 or TRBV12-4 and TRBJ2-5, with 9 nucleotides matching TRBD2. After removal of 8 bases from V and 3 bases from J, the junction contained 22 bases not matched to a gene. The CDR3 runs to 19 residues. Here the CDR3 DNA reads TGTGCCAGCTTAGCGGGGGCCCCGCCCGAAGTGAAGAATAAAGAGACCCAGTACTTC. Protein sequence: CASLAGAPPEVKNKETQYF.

This clonotype has only a few counts. The DNA for the CDR3 is TGTGCCAGCAGTATGGGGACAGGGGGCTCCTCTAGCACAGATACGCAGTATTTT. Translation gives CASSMGTGGSSSTDTQYF. The V and J genes are TRBV12-3 or TRBV12-4 and TRBJ2-3; TRBD1 agrees at 12 bases. The V and J ends lost 5 bases and 0 bases, in that order; junction bases with no gene match: 9. CDR3 length: 18 amino acids.

Only a few counts were recorded for this clonotype. For the CDR3, the DNA is TGTGCCAGCAGCATTACTTCGGGGAACACTGAAGCTTTCTTT. This encodes CASSITSGNTEAFF. The rearrangement links TRBV6-2 or TRBV6-3 to TRBJ1-1; D gene unclear. The CDR3 length is 14 residues. With 6 bases removed from V and 1 base from J, the gap between germline ends came to 12 bases. Germline V gene lookup returns CDR1 MNHEY and CDR2 SVGEGT.

This clonotype occurred many times. The rearrangement uses TRBV4-1 and TRBJ2-7; D perhaps matches TRBD1 (5 bases). This CDR3 has 12 residues. V lost 0 bases to trimming and J lost 5 bases, with 5 bases between them. The V gene's germline CDR1 is MGHRA and CDR2 YSYEKL. CDR3 sequence reads: CASSQDRDEQYF. For the CDR3, the DNA is TGCGCCAGCAGCCAAGACAGGGACGAGCAGTACTTC.

This clonotype has just a few counts. The chain combines TRBV20-1 with TRBJ2-1; TRBD2 aligns across 14 bases. V shed 3 bases, J shed 6 bases, and the junction held 7 bases outside the gene matches. The CDR3 length is 16 residues. Germline V gives CDR1 DFQATT, CDR2 SNEGSKA (reference sequence). The CDR3 nucleotides read TGCAGTGCTAGTCGGTCGGGGACTAGCGGGAGCAATGAGCAGTTCTTC. This gives the protein CSASRSGTSGSNEQFF.

The rearrangement joins TRBV14 to TRBJ2-7; 9 bases line up with TRBD1. The germline CDR1 and CDR2 sequences are SGHDN and FVKESK. After removal of 2 bases from V and 5 bases from J, the junction contained 7 bases not matched to a gene. This CDR3 is built from 15 residues. This CDR3 reads CASSQIRDRGNEQYF. The CDR3 DNA reads TGTGCCAGCAGCCAAATTCGAGACAGGGGGAACGAGCAGTACTTC.

The V and J genes are TRBV7-8 and TRBJ2-7; D perhaps matches TRBD1 (6 bases). V was pared by 3 bases and J by 2 bases, with 11 bases between. The CDR3 contains 14 residues. Germline V CDR1 and CDR2: SGHVS, FQNEAQ. The CDR3 DNA reads TGTGCCAGCAGCTTTAGGGGGTTTACCTACGAGCAGTACTTC. Residues: CASSFRGFTYEQYF.

This clonotype was recorded a few times. This chain uses TRBV5-1 with TRBJ2-1, with D perhaps matching TRBD1 or TRBD2 (7 bases each). Trimming took 7 bases from V and 10 from J, leaving 18 bases between them. The CDR3 extends over 13 amino acids. Germline-derived CDR1 and CDR2 are SGHRS and YFSETQ. The CDR3 spells CASPGRGQGEQFF. CDR3 sequence (DNA): TGCGCCAGCCCTGGGAGGGGGCAAGGGGAGCAGTTCTTC.

This clonotype was seen a handful of times. DNA for the CDR3: TGTGCCAGCAGCCTTGCAACGGGACTCCACACCGGGGAGCTGTTTTTT. Amino acid sequence: CASSLATGLHTGELFF. The chain recombines TRBV12-3 or TRBV12-4 with TRBJ2-2; maybe TRBD2 (6 bases). V gave up 6 bases and J gave up 3 bases, with 17 bases separating them. CDR3 length equals 16 residues.

CDR3: CASSLGGGPGANVLTF. The CDR3 coding sequence is TGTGCCAGCAGCTTAGGCGGGGGGCCTGGGGCCAACGTCCTGACTTTC. The chain recombines TRBV7-7 with TRBJ2-6; 8 bases align to TRBD2. The CDR3 is 16 residues long. V was pared by 1 base and J by 2 bases, with 1 base of the junction left unmatched. Germline V lookup: CDR1 SSHAT, CDR2 FNYEAQ (reference sequence).

This clonotype was observed a handful of times. The J gene is TRBJ1-6, the V gene TRBV27, with D possibly matching TRBD1 (5 bases). Germline values: CDR1 MNHEY, CDR2 SMNVEV (reference sequence). The CDR3 is 17 amino acids. Trimming took off 5 bases at V and 4 bases at J, with 18 bases between the two ends. The CDR3 DNA reads TGTGCCAGCAGTAACACCCCGGGACTGAAGTATAATTCACCCCTCCACTTT. Translated: CASSNTPGLKYNSPLHF.

This clonotype appeared many times. This rearrangement joins TRBV6-6 to TRBJ1-1; no clear D gene. Trimming removed 2 bases from V and 5 bases from J, with 9 bases in between. Germline V CDR1 and CDR2: MNHNY, SVGAGI (reference sequence). This CDR3 contains 13 residues. CDR3 protein: CASSYLRETEAFF. The CDR3 DNA reads as TGTGCCAGCAGTTACCTCCGGGAGACTGAAGCTTTCTTT.

This clonotype has only a few counts. The chain links TRBV4-1 to TRBJ2-7, with a tentative D call TRBD2 (6 bases). Germline V gene data show CDR1 as MGHRA and CDR2 as YSYEKL. V dropped 2 bases and J dropped 2 bases, with 22 bases sitting between them. This CDR3 has 18 residues. CDR3 protein: CASSQSLPIGSFTYEQYF. As DNA, the CDR3 is TGCGCCAGCAGCCAATCCCTCCCTATCGGGAGTTTTACCTACGAGCAGTACTTC.

V usage is TRBV7-2 and J usage is TRBJ2-7; TRBD1 matches at 9 bases. This CDR3 is built from 16 residues. Per germline, CDR1 SGHTA and CDR2 FQGNSA. The V gene end was trimmed by 5 bases and the J gene end by 2 bases; junction bases not matched to a gene: 10. CDR3 sequence reads: CASSPLRDRAPYEQYF. The CDR3 DNA follows: TGTGCCAGCAGCCCTCTCCGGGACAGGGCACCCTACGAGCAGTACTTC.

The V and J genes are TRBV4-3 and TRBJ2-1; TRBD2 aligns across 7 bases. The V gene's germline CDR1 is LGHNA and CDR2 YSLEER. The CDR3 sequence is 17 residues long. The V and J ends lost 0 bases and 0 bases, in that order; junction bases with no gene match: 5. CDR3 DNA sequence: TGCGCCAGCAGCCAAGATACTAGCGCGAGCTCCTACAATGAGCAGTTCTTC. Translating it yields CASSQDTSASSYNEQFF.

This clonotype was counted many times. The chain links TRBV20-1 to TRBJ2-7; 7 nucleotides line up with TRBD1. Germline values: CDR1 DFQATT, CDR2 SNEGSKA (reference sequence). After removal of 5 bases from V and 3 bases from J, the junction contained 10 bases not matched to a gene. The CDR3 is 14 residues long. The CDR3 coding sequence is TGCAGTGCTTCTCCCGGGACAGATAACTACGAGCAGTACTTC. Protein product: CSASPGTDNYEQYF.

The chain couples TRBV3-1 to TRBJ2-7, with D tentatively TRBD2 (6 bases). The CDR3 extends over 15 amino acids. The germline V and J ends were trimmed by 0 bases and 2 bases, with 11 bases remaining between them. Germline CDR1 and CDR2: LGHDT and YNNKEL (reference sequence). CDR3 in DNA: TGTGCCAGCAGCCAAGATTCCGGGGGACCCTACGAGCAGTACTTC. Translating it yields CASSQDSGGPYEQYF.

The chain has TRBV6-6 and TRBJ1-2, with 7 bases fitting TRBD1. Germline values: CDR1 MNHNY, CDR2 SVGAGI (reference sequence). V gave up 7 bases and J gave up 3 bases; unmatched junction bases: 8. The CDR3 has 14 residues. CDR3 sequence: CASNTGQYYYGYTF. The CDR3 bases are TGTGCCAGCAACACGGGACAGTACTACTATGGCTACACCTTC.

This sequence joins TRBV30 and TRBJ2-2; 14 bases match TRBD2. Germline trimming cut 1 base from V and 7 bases from J; bases unmatched to any gene: 5. The length of the CDR3 is 16 residues. Germline V lookup: CDR1 GTSNPN, CDR2 SVGIG (reference sequence). The CDR3 sequence: CAWSAGTSGRIGELFF. The CDR3 coding sequence is TGTGCCTGGAGTGCTGGGACTAGCGGGAGAATCGGGGAGCTGTTTTTT.

In its sample, this clonotype was seen a few times. Here the CDR3 DNA reads TGTGCCAGCAGCGCAGACAGGGACTCCTACGAGCAGTACTTC. It translates to CASSADRDSYEQYF. V is TRBV7-9 and J is TRBJ2-7; 7 bases match TRBD1. Germline lookup yields CDR1 SEHNR and CDR2 FQNEAQ (reference sequence). There are 14 residues in the CDR3. The junction had 4 bases not matched to a gene; V was cut back by 5 bases and J by 0 bases.

This clonotype was observed a few times. V and J are TRBV27 and TRBJ2-7; possible D gene TRBD2, 6 bases. CDR3 length: 14 amino acids. The germline V gene has CDR1 MNHEY and CDR2 SMNVEV (reference sequence). Trimming pared 2 bases from V and 5 bases from J, leaving 13 bases between. CDR3 amino acids: CASSLVPGVDEQYF. The CDR3 nucleotides read TGTGCCAGCAGTTTAGTACCGGGGGTCGACGAGCAGTACTTC.